This T cell receptor (beta chain) was recovered during a study of blood T cell repertoires in COVID-19. On the study more broadly: PBMCs, B-cell-depleted T cells, or T cells provided the cDNA or gDNA that made up the material.

Original data processing: Amplification with reference gene primers provided the estimates of nucleated cell counts. Clones were read by immunoSEQ multiplex PCR, and TCRdb kept only the in-frame ones, dropping some. V and J calls and clone size follow that table, whereas D and trimming were derived from the DNA. Of around 250,000 clones in the sample, roughly 83% were seen once. The CDR3 sequence is 16 residues long. Germline V lookup: CDR1 PRHDT, CDR2 FYEKMQ (reference sequence). The ends were cut back, 0 bases at V and 0 bases at J, with 10 bases in the middle. Seattle cases were enrolled at active infection and followed longitudinally.

The chain has TRBV13 and TRBJ2-3, with D possibly being TRBD1 (5 bases). The material sequenced was peripheral blood. The receptor was derived from an elderly woman with COVID-19, enrolled during active disease. The CDR3 reads CASSLGAGRSTDTQYF. The DNA of the CDR3 is TGTGCCAGCAGCTTAGGAGCAGGGCGAAGCACAGATACGCAGTATTTT.